The next 29 T cell receptor beta chains were all read from a single sample in a study of human T cells and chemical hapten exposure. Unfractionated whole blood served as the source for total RNA extraction. Each cDNA molecule in the library carried unique molecular identifiers. A single record per CDR3 protein comes from TCRdb applying MiXCR to the reads. This sample has around 120,000 distinct CDR3 sequences, with less than 10% found just once. Sequencing was done on a sample of whole blood. The receptors derive from a human donor in good health. Some clones in this sample may be carry-over from other donors' samples.

This clonotype was observed a handful of times. This chain uses TRBV18 with TRBJ2-6; no clear D gene. The V and J ends lost 3 bases and 1 base respectively, with 10 bases between them. CDR3 length: 16 amino acids. The germline V gene encodes CDR1 KGHSH and CDR2 LQKENI. The CDR3 loop reads CASSPENLSGANVLTF. CDR3 nucleotide sequence: TGTGCCAGCTCACCGGAGAACCTTTCTGGGGCCAACGTCCTGACTTTC.

This chain links TRBV5-4 with TRBJ2-1, with D possibly matching TRBD2 (5 bases). V was cut by 0 bases and J by 6 bases, with 10 bases left in between. This CDR3 contains 14 residues. Germline V lookup: CDR1 SGHNT, CDR2 YYREEE (reference sequence). The CDR3 spells CASSLENSANEQFF. The CDR3 region has the DNA TGTGCCAGCAGCTTGGAGAATAGCGCCAATGAGCAGTTCTTC.

This clonotype was seen a few times. The rearrangement joins TRBV6-2 or TRBV6-3 to TRBJ2-3; 7 bases line up with TRBD1. Trimming at V came to 2 bases and at J to 3 bases, leaving 2 bases not matched to a gene. The germline V gene has CDR1 MNHEY and CDR2 SVGEGT. The CDR3 spans 14 residues. The CDR3 bases are TGTGCCAGCAGTTACGACAGGGTTACAGATACGCAGTATTTT. It yields the protein CASSYDRVTDTQYF.

This clonotype was seen at least ten times. The chain combines TRBV7-9 with TRBJ1-2, with 8 bases identical to TRBD1. V lost 5 bases, J lost 2 bases, and 7 bases stayed unmatched. CDR1 SEHNR and CDR2 FQNEAQ come from the germline V gene (reference sequence). The CDR3 is 15 amino acids. This CDR3 reads CASSPGQGLNYGYTF. CDR3 in DNA: TGTGCCAGCAGCCCTGGACAGGGCTTGAACTATGGCTACACCTTC.

The chain carries TRBV11-2 and TRBJ2-7; D gene unclear. The CDR3 covers 16 residues. Germline V gene lookup returns CDR1 SGHAT and CDR2 FQNNGV. The germline V and J ends were trimmed by 5 bases and 3 bases, with 20 bases remaining between them. Written as DNA, the CDR3 is TGTGCCAGCAGCACCATTAGGTCCTCAGCCGTCTACGAGCAGTACTTC. As protein: CASSTIRSSAVYEQYF.

This clonotype was seen only a few times. V gene TRBV20-1 combines with J gene TRBJ2-5, with a tentative D call TRBD2 (5 bases). This CDR3 has 12 residues. V was trimmed by 7 bases and J by 2 bases, leaving 11 bases between them. The germline CDR1 and CDR2 sequences are DFQATT and SNEGSKA (reference sequence). The CDR3 protein is CSVREGQETQYF. CDR3 DNA: TGCAGTGTTCGCGAGGGACAAGAGACCCAGTACTTC.

This clonotype was observed a handful of times. This chain links TRBV10-3 with TRBJ1-1; TRBD1 matches at 7 bases. The CDR3 is 18 amino acids. Germline lookup yields CDR1 ENHRY and CDR2 SYGVKD. V lost 3 bases, J lost 1 base, and 14 bases stayed unmatched. CDR3 DNA sequence: TGTGCCATCAGTGATCGGGACAGTCCGATGGAAAAGAACACTGAAGCTTTCTTT. Translation gives CAISDRDSPMEKNTEAFF.

This clonotype has more than one count but fewer than ten. V is TRBV4-3 and J is TRBJ1-2, with TRBD1 matching 8 bases. Germline V gene sequence: CDR1 LGHNA, CDR2 YSLEER. Trimming took 4 bases from V and 3 from J; bases not matched to a gene: 13. The CDR3 covers 17 residues. The CDR3 DNA sequence: TGCGCCAGCAGCCCACTGTTTGCAGGGGGCGAGCACTATGGCTACACCTTC. It encodes CASSPLFAGGEHYGYTF.

This clonotype was found many times. The chain carries TRBV7-2 and TRBJ1-5; no definite D call. This CDR3 has 13 residues. Germline V gene sequence: CDR1 SGHTA, CDR2 FQGNSA. Trimming removed 6 bases at V and 5 bases at J, with 11 bases between. CDR3 DNA: TGTGCCAGCAGGGGCTTAGGTCATCAGCCCCAGCATTTT. Protein sequence: CASRGLGHQPQHF.

This clonotype was observed a handful of times. The rearrangement links TRBV4-2 to TRBJ2-3, with 11 positions matching TRBD2. The V segment lost 0 bases and the J segment 0 bases; nucleotides outside the gene matches: 8. Germline V gene sequence: CDR1 LGHNA, CDR2 YNFKEQ. The CDR3 is made up of 19 amino acids. CDR3 sequence reads: CASSQEILLAGGSTDTQYF. In DNA form, the CDR3 reads TGTGCCAGCAGCCAAGAAATTCTCCTAGCGGGGGGCAGCACAGATACGCAGTATTTT.

This clonotype has more than one count but fewer than ten. The gene calls are TRBV20-1 and TRBJ2-1; 11 positions agree with TRBD2. The CDR3 has 15 amino acids. The germline gives CDR1 DFQATT, CDR2 SNEGSKA (reference sequence). V was clipped by 1 base and J by 7 bases; unmatched bases: 6. CDR3 nucleotides: TGCAGTGCTAGAGTTCTAGCGGGAGGTCGGAATGAGCAGTTCTTC. It translates to CSARVLAGGRNEQFF.

This clonotype was picked up many times. The chain combines TRBV5-1 with TRBJ1-4; D unclear. Germline CDR1 reads SGHRS; CDR2 reads YFSETQ. The CDR3 loop spans 15 amino acids. V was cut by 0 bases and J by 6 bases, with 12 bases left in between. CDR3 nucleotide sequence: TGCGCCAGCAGCTTGGCGGGAAGGAGAGATGAAAAACTGTTTTTT. Encoded protein: CASSLAGRRDEKLFF.

This clonotype was observed many times. The CDR3 region has the DNA TGTGCTAGTGGTTTGGTCGGGGGCGAAAAACTGTTTTTT. Protein product: CASGLVGGEKLFF. This chain joins TRBV12-5 and TRBJ1-4; a possible D gene is TRBD1 (6 bases). V shed 0 bases and J shed 8 bases, with 7 bases lying between them. Germline V gene lookup returns CDR1 LGHNT and CDR2 FRNRAP. This CDR3 has 13 amino acids.

This clonotype was recorded many times. The V call is TRBV27, the J call TRBJ1-5; no firm D call. Trimming shortened V by 3 bases and J by 0 bases, and 9 bases separated the two germline ends. CDR1 and CDR2 (germline): MNHEY, SMNVEV (reference sequence). The CDR3 extends over 15 amino acids. The CDR3 loop reads CASSFGPNSNQPQHF. CDR3 in DNA: TGTGCCAGCAGTTTCGGACCGAATAGCAATCAGCCCCAGCATTTT.

This clonotype was recorded at least ten times. V usage is TRBV7-2 and J usage is TRBJ2-3; perhaps TRBD1 as D (5 bases). Germline V gene sequence: CDR1 SGHTA, CDR2 FQGNSA. This CDR3 spans 13 amino acids. Trimming stripped 5 bases from V and 2 bases from J, with 8 bases between. The CDR3 loop is CASSVQVTDTQYF. The CDR3 bases are TGTGCCAGCAGCGTACAGGTCACAGATACGCAGTATTTT. Together with reference TRBV7-2 and TRBJ2-3, the CDR3 gives the full variable domain: GAGVSQSPSNKVTEKGKDVELRCDPISGHTALYWYRQSLGQGLEFLIYFQGNSAPDKSGLPSDRFSAERTGGSVSTLTIQRTQQEDSAVYLCASSVQVTDTQYFGPGTRLTVL.

Note on this clonotype: A much larger clone lies a single base off, so this may be a read error. V usage is TRBV7-7 and J usage is TRBJ1-5; D unresolved. With 2 bases removed from V and 9 bases from J, the gap between germline ends came to 11 bases. Germline CDR1 SSHAT, CDR2 FNYEAQ (reference sequence). CDR3 length equals 13 residues. The CDR3 DNA is TGTGCCAGCAGCTTAAATCGGGGTTCGCCCCAGCATTTT. The encoded protein is CASSLNRGSPQHF.

This clonotype was detected many times. The V and J genes are TRBV27 and TRBJ2-1; possibly TRBD1 for D (6 bases). With 4 bases removed from V and 4 bases from J, the gap between germline ends came to 11 bases. CDR3 length equals 14 residues. CDR1 and CDR2 from the germline V gene are MNHEY and SMNVEV (reference sequence). The CDR3 protein is CASSSRGLYNEQFF. As DNA, the CDR3 is TGTGCCAGCAGTTCCAGGGGCCTGTACAATGAGCAGTTCTTC.

The CDR3 DNA sequence: TGTGCCAGCAGCTCTACGACGGGGGGCGGGCATAGCAATCAGCCCCAGCATTTT. Amino acid sequence: CASSSTTGGGHSNQPQHF. The J gene is TRBJ1-5, the V gene TRBV7-9; possible D gene TRBD1, 6 bases. From germline, CDR1 is SEHNR and CDR2 FQNEAQ (reference sequence). V was clipped by 4 bases and J by 0 bases, with 19 bases between them. This CDR3 has 18 amino acids.

This clonotype was seen once. V and J are TRBV12-3 or TRBV12-4 and TRBJ2-1; TRBD2 matches 8 bases. This CDR3 is built from 16 residues. The trim removed 2 bases at V and 6 bases at J, leaving 9 bases unmatched. CDR3 DNA sequence: TGTGCCAGCAGTTTAAGTCCGGGAGGGCCTGGCAATGAGCAGTTCTTC. This gives the protein CASSLSPGGPGNEQFF.

This clonotype was observed at least ten times. This rearrangement joins TRBV6-6 to TRBJ1-2; 12 bases line up with TRBD1. Germline-derived CDR1 and CDR2 are MNHNY and SVGAGI (reference sequence). This CDR3 comprises 14 residues. V was pared by 7 bases and J by 4 bases, with 4 bases of the junction left unmatched. The CDR3, as DNA: TGTGCCAGCACCCCGGGACAGGGGGCCTATGGCTACACCTTC. This sequence encodes CASTPGQGAYGYTF.

The table lists this clonotype with many counts. V is TRBV20-1 and J is TRBJ1-3, with D tentatively TRBD1 (5 bases). Germline CDR1 reads DFQATT; CDR2 reads SNEGSKA (reference sequence). V lost 1 base and J 0 bases, leaving 7 bases between the germline ends. The CDR3 sequence is 14 residues long. For the CDR3, the DNA is TGCAGTGCTAGAGGACAGCTCTCTGGAAACACCATATATTTT. Its protein is CSARGQLSGNTIYF.

This clonotype was recorded a few times. V gene TRBV7-7 combines with J gene TRBJ2-5; 7 bases fit TRBD1. The V gene's germline CDR1 is SSHAT and CDR2 FNYEAQ (reference sequence). The length of the CDR3 is 15 residues. V shed 1 base and J 4 bases; nucleotides not matched to a gene: 6. CDR3 nucleotides: TGTGCCAGCAGCTTAGGCAGGGGGTTCATAGAGACCCAGTACTTC. It codes for CASSLGRGFIETQYF.

The chain has TRBV7-2 and TRBJ2-5; 9 bases are shared with TRBD1. Trimming took 3 bases from V and 2 from J; bases not matched to a gene: 10. CDR3 length: 17 amino acids. Germline assignment: CDR1 SGHTA and CDR2 FQGNSA. The DNA of the CDR3 is TGTGCCAGCAGCTTTAGAACAGGGGGCGTTCGGCAAGAGACCCAGTACTTC. Its translation is CASSFRTGGVRQETQYF.

The chain carries TRBV20-1 and TRBJ2-1; the match to TRBD2 covers 7 bases. Trimming removed 0 bases from V and 5 bases from J; junction bases left unmatched: 10. Germline lookup yields CDR1 DFQATT and CDR2 SNEGSKA (reference sequence). This CDR3 region has 16 residues. DNA for the CDR3: TGCAGTGCTAGAGATTCGAGCGGGAATAGAAACAATGAGCAGTTCTTC. Translation gives CSARDSSGNRNNEQFF.

The V call is TRBV19, the J call TRBJ2-3; 9 bases line up with TRBD2. Germline values: CDR1 LNHDA, CDR2 SQIVND (reference sequence). The CDR3 is 13 amino acids. V dropped 6 bases and J dropped 4; count of bases not matched to a gene: 2. CDR3: CASRLAGSDTQYF. CDR3 nucleotides: TGTGCCAGTAGGCTAGCGGGGTCAGATACGCAGTATTTT.

This clonotype was counted ten times or more. The chain links TRBV6-5 to TRBJ2-3; D gene uncertain. Germline lookup yields CDR1 MNHEY and CDR2 SVGAGI. The CDR3 runs to 12 residues. V lost 2 bases and J lost 8, with 8 bases in between. The CDR3 spells CASSYPAGTQYF. CDR3 sequence (DNA): TGTGCCAGCAGTTACCCAGCCGGTACGCAGTATTTT.

This clonotype was seen at least ten times. The chain has TRBV5-1 and TRBJ1-2, with 7 nucleotides matching TRBD1. V lost 1 base, J lost 1 base, and 7 bases stayed unmatched. This CDR3 is built from 16 residues. Per the germline V gene, CDR1 is SGHRS and CDR2 is YFSETQ. The CDR3 nucleotides read TGCGCCAGCAGCTTGCCCAGGGGGAGGTTTAACTATGGCTACACCTTC. It specifies CASSLPRGRFNYGYTF.

This clonotype was counted ten times or more. This chain uses TRBV6-2 or TRBV6-3 with TRBJ1-2; D may be TRBD1 (6 bases). V dropped 3 bases and J dropped 4 bases, with 12 bases sitting between them. Germline CDR1 and CDR2: MNHEY and SVGEGT. This CDR3 has 14 amino acids. The CDR3 sequence: CASSYDRRPYGYTF. DNA for the CDR3: TGTGCCAGCAGTTATGACAGGAGGCCCTATGGCTACACCTTC.

Notes on this clonotype: This may come from a read error, since a much larger clone is one base off. Because the CDR3 is missing its conserved closing phenylalanine or tryptophan, this is likely a read error. The chain combines TRBV7-2 with TRBJ2-3; a possible D gene is TRBD2 (6 bases). Between the trimmed V and J ends, which lost 1 base and 1 base, there was a span of 12 bases. CDR1 SGHTA and CDR2 FQGNSA come from the germline V gene. The CDR3 loop spans 16 amino acids. CDR3 loop: CASSLDPAGRTDTQYL. The DNA for the CDR3 is TGTGCCAGCAGCTTAGACCCAGCGGGCCGCACAGATACGCAGTATTTA.